This TCR beta chain stems from a study of T cell responses to AZD1222 COVID-19 vaccine. Remarks on this clone: Its target is not known.

The CDR3 consists of 14 residues. Germline assignment: CDR1 SGDLS and CDR2 YYNGEE. The V end was cut by 0 bases, the J end by 2 bases, with 6 bases between. Here immunoSEQ multiplex PCR was the method, and the copy in TCRdb shows in-frame clones only, minus some. In the table there are 140,000 to 150,000 clones, 80% to 95% of which are singletons. Findings and caveats of the study: A rise in Spike-specific TCR breadth and depth followed two AZD1222 doses. Among those given AZD1222, only six were seropositive at baseline. Sampling captured repertoires only after the peak T cell response.

The receptor comes from an adult in good health. The chain carries TRBV9 and TRBJ2-1; no definite D call. The sequencing used peripheral blood, collected on day 0 of AZD1222 vaccination. As DNA, the CDR3 is TGTGCCAGCAGCGTAGTCGGAGCCTACAATGAGCAGTTCTTC. As protein: CASSVVGAYNEQFF.